This is a list of T cell receptor beta chains from one sample in a study of early T cells in non-severe SARS-CoV-2 infection. MiXCR was run by TCRdb on the 5' RACE reads, yielding one entry per CDR3 protein. This sample has about 55,000 distinct CDR3 sequences, with about 6.1% found just once. The specimen was whole blood, collected at baseline. These receptors originate from an adult who was a healthcare worker with PCR-confirmed SARS-CoV-2 infection or an uninfected control (not recorded which). The CDR3 runs from the conserved cysteine through the conserved F or W. D genes are given only for firm matches. Clone size is shown for a subset of rows, as once, few, many or a class of expanded clone.

TRBV5-8	TRBJ1-5	many	-	CASSLAGHSNQPQHF	TGTGCCAGCAGCTTGGCAGGGCATAGCAATCAGCCCCAGCATTTT
TRBV7-8	TRBJ1-5	many	-	CASSLSGGQPQHF	TGTGCCAGCAGCTTATCGGGGGGTCAGCCCCAGCATTTT
TRBV14	TRBJ2-7	many	-	CASSPQGWGYEQYF	TGTGCCAGCAGCCCTCAGGGATGGGGCTACGAGCAGTACTTC
TRBV7-6	TRBJ1-2	-	TRBD1	CASSSGQTSYGYTF	TGTGCCAGCAGCTCGGGACAGACCTCCTATGGCTACACCTTC
TRBV4-2	TRBJ1-1	few	-	CASSLEGGMNTEAFF	TGTGCCAGCAGCCTGGAGGGCGGGATGAACACTGAAGCTTTCTTT
TRBV14	TRBJ2-7	many	-	CASSQETDSAYEQYF	TGTGCCAGCAGCCAAGAAACGGACAGCGCCTACGAGCAGTACTTC
TRBV18	TRBJ2-3	few	-	CASSPPTDTQYF	TGTGCCAGCTCTCCTCCGACGGATACGCAGTATTTT
TRBV19	TRBJ2-5	-	TRBD1	CASSPSPDRARSQETQYF	TGTGCCAGTAGTCCTTCACCCGACAGGGCGCGATCCCAAGAGACCCAGTACTTC
TRBV6-5	TRBJ2-3	many	-	CASSYSTMPDQRDTQYF	TGTGCCAGCAGTTACTCGACGATGCCAGACCAGAGGGATACGCAGTATTTT
TRBV29-1	TRBJ1-1	-	-	CSVVLTWTAFF	TGCAGCGTTGTCCTGACATGGACAGCTTTCTTT
TRBV4-3	TRBJ2-3	-	TRBD2	CASSQDPVGLAGLSTDTQYF	TGCGCCAGCAGCCAAGATCCCGTGGGACTAGCGGGCCTTAGCACAGATACGCAGTATTTT
TRBV5-1	TRBJ2-6	many	-	CASSPWSGANVLTF	TGCGCCAGCAGCCCCTGGTCGGGGGCCAACGTCCTGACTTTC
TRBV6-6	TRBJ1-2	many	-	CASSYTRGPVAGYTF	TGTGCCAGCAGTTACACCAGGGGACCCGTCGCCGGCTACACCTTC
TRBV20-1	TRBJ2-4	few	TRBD1	CSAKGTGGYIQYF	TGCAGTGCTAAGGGGACAGGGGGCTACATTCAGTACTTC
TRBV4-2	TRBJ1-5	few	-	CASSQDRAGSGQPQHF	TGTGCCAGCAGCCAAGATCGTGCCGGGAGCGGGCAGCCCCAGCATTTT
TRBV7-9	TRBJ2-3	many	-	CASKMVLSTDTQYF	TGTGCCAGCAAGATGGTTTTGAGCACAGATACGCAGTATTTT
TRBV29-1	TRBJ2-3	few	-	CTVRGQGTDTQYF	TGCACCGTGCGGGGTCAGGGTACAGATACGCAGTATTTT